This is a list of T cell receptor beta chains from one sample in a study of T cell repertoires in cytomegalovirus infection. TCRdb reprocessed the reads with MiXCR, giving one entry per CDR3 protein. The sample lists more than 500,000 distinct CDR3 sequences, more than 15% seen once, with about 24% in the top ten. The sample consisted of CD8+ T cells from PBMCs. These receptors all stem from a human donor in good health (CMV status not recorded). Some clones in this sample may be carry-over from other donors' samples. CDR3s include the opening cysteine and the closing phenylalanine or tryptophan. A D gene is named only where the DNA matches it firmly. Part of the rows lack a size; the others show once, few, many or a class for expanded clones.

j_gene	v_gene	len	abundance	d_gene	CDR3nt	CDR3aa
TRBJ2-3	TRBV7-2	17	many	TRBD2	TGTGCCAGCAGCTTGACCGGGACTAGCGGTAGCACAGATACGCAGTATTTT	CASSLTGTSGSTDTQYF
TRBJ1-5	TRBV19	16	many	.	TGTGCCACTGCGCTCGATAGGGGCGATAGCAATCAGCCCCAGCATTTT	CATALDRGDSNQPQHF
TRBJ2-2	TRBV28	17	.	TRBD2	TGTGCCAGCAGTTTACCTACAGCGGGAGTAAGGACCGGGGAGCTGTTTTTT	CASSLPTAGVRTGELFF
TRBJ1-2	TRBV12-3/TRBV12-4	13	many	.	TGTGCCAGCAGTTTGGGGGGTCCCTATGGCTACACCTTC	CASSLGGPYGYTF
TRBJ2-5	TRBV7-9	13	few	.	TGTGCCAGCAGCGCTCCCAATCAAGAGACCCAGTACTTC	CASSAPNQETQYF
TRBJ1-2	TRBV7-8	17	many	.	TGTGCCAGCAGCTTACCGGAGGGGGAGGGCCTTGTGTGGGGCTACACCTTC	CASSLPEGEGLVWGYTF
TRBJ2-6	TRBV12-3/TRBV12-4	16	many	.	TGTGCCAGCAGTGCGAGTGCGAGCGGTGGGGCCAACGTCCTGACTTTC	CASSASASGGANVLTF
TRBJ2-3	TRBV7-9	16	many	TRBD1	TGTGCCAGCAGCTCATCCGGGGACAGGGTTACAGATACGCAGTATTTT	CASSSSGDRVTDTQYF
TRBJ2-7	TRBV11-2	14	many	.	TGTGCCAGCAGCTGGGGGCCGGGATCCTACGAGCAGTACTTC	CASSWGPGSYEQYF
TRBJ1-2	TRBV19	12	few	.	TGTGCCAGTAGTATCGGCGCTCTTGGCTACACCTTC	CASSIGALGYTF
TRBJ1-5	TRBV7-8	13	many	.	TGTGCCAGCAGCCAACAAGGGCATCAGCCCCAGCATTTT	CASSQQGHQPQHF
TRBJ1-2	TRBV6-5	15	many	.	TGTGCCAGCAGTTACGGCCAGGGTCCTAACTATGGCTACACCTTC	CASSYGQGPNYGYTF
TRBJ2-7	TRBV7-9	14	many	TRBD1	TGTGCCAGCAGCCCCTGGGACAGAGCCTACGAGCAGTACTTC	CASSPWDRAYEQYF
TRBJ2-7	TRBV7-9	17	many	TRBD2	TGTGCCAGCAGGGGGACTAGCGGGAGATCCCCTACCTACGAGCAGTACTTC	CASRGTSGRSPTYEQYF
TRBJ2-7	TRBV4-1	15	.	TRBD2	TGCGCCAGCAGCAAAGGACTAGCGGGTCAATGGGAGCAGTACTTC	CASSKGLAGQWEQYF
TRBJ2-7	TRBV20-1	13	once	.	TGCAGTGCTACCGGGACACTTTCCTACGAGCAGTACTTC	CSATGTLSYEQYF
TRBJ2-5	TRBV7-8	16	many	TRBD2	TGTGCCAGCAGCCCGGAGACCGGGACTAGCGGGGAGACCCAGTACTTC	CASSPETGTSGETQYF
TRBJ1-3	TRBV10-3	15	many	.	TGTGCCATCAGTGATGGGGGAGACTCTGGAAACACCATATATTTT	CAISDGGDSGNTIYF
TRBJ1-2	TRBV2	11	few	.	TGTGCCATCGCTGACGATCGGGGCTACACCTTC	CAIADDRGYTF
TRBJ2-1	TRBV6-6	14	few	.	TGTGCCAGCAGTTCCCCCTCCCGCTACAATGAGCAGTTCTTC	CASSSPSRYNEQFF
TRBJ1-2	TRBV7-9	13	.	TRBD1	TGTGCCAGCAGCTCAGGGGGAGAGCATGGCTACACCTTC	CASSSGGEHGYTF
TRBJ2-7	TRBV19	12	.	.	TGTGCCAGCCCAATGGCGACCTACGAGCAGTACTTC	CASPMATYEQYF
TRBJ2-1	TRBV11-2	18	many	.	TGTGCCAGCAGCTCCGAAAATGAACAATTCCTCTCCTACAATGAGCAGTTCTTC	CASSSENEQFLSYNEQFF
TRBJ2-2	TRBV10-3	17	.	TRBD1	TGTGCCATCAGCGACCGGGACAGGGGAGAGGGGACCGGGGAGCTGTTTTTT	CAISDRDRGEGTGELFF
TRBJ1-2	TRBV7-9	14	many	.	TGTGCCAGCAGCTTAGGAGCAGCTTACTATGGCTACACCTTC	CASSLGAAYYGYTF
TRBJ1-5	TRBV27	14	few	.	TGTGCCAGCAGTCCACGTACCCGAGATCAGCCCCAGCATTTT	CASSPRTRDQPQHF
TRBJ2-2	TRBV5-4	13	few	.	TGTGCCAGCAGCGCCAAACCTACCGGGGAGCTGTTTTTT	CASSAKPTGELFF
TRBJ2-7	TRBV6-1	14	many	.	TGTGCCAGCAGAGGCCGGGACATCACCCTGGAGCAGTACTTC	CASRGRDITLEQYF
TRBJ1-6	TRBV15	13	few	.	TGTGCCACCAGTATACAGGGAAAGTCACCCCTCCACTTT	CATSIQGKSPLHF
TRBJ2-2	TRBV9	14	.	TRBD2	TGTGCCAGCAGCCCCAGCGGGGAACACCGGGAGCTGTTTTTT	CASSPSGEHRELFF
TRBJ1-2	TRBV19	14	few	.	TGTGCCAGTACCTCCGAGGGTGGGGTCTATGGCTACACCTTC	CASTSEGGVYGYTF
TRBJ2-7	TRBV7-2	14	many	.	TGTGCCAGCAGCCCAGCGGTGAATGCCTACGAGCAGTACTTC	CASSPAVNAYEQYF
TRBJ1-1	TRBV6-5	14	many	.	TGTGCCAGCAGTCCGACCGGACAGAACACTGAAGCTTTCTTT	CASSPTGQNTEAFF
TRBJ2-2	TRBV18	16	.	.	TGTGCCAGCTCACCACCGGATGCCCGGAACACCGGGGAGCTGTTTTTT	CASSPPDARNTGELFF
TRBJ1-2	TRBV7-8	17	many	.	TGTGCCAGCAGCTCCCGGGAAGGGAAGGAGACTAACTATGGCTACACCTTC	CASSSREGKETNYGYTF
TRBJ2-7	TRBV11-2	15	many	.	TGTGCCAGCACTCCGGGTAAGGGGATGAACTACGAGCAGTACTTC	CASTPGKGMNYEQYF
TRBJ1-1	TRBV7-6	13	many	.	TGTGCCAGCAGCGCTTTAGGGGAGACTGAAGCTTTCTTT	CASSALGETEAFF
TRBJ2-2	TRBV10-3	18	few	TRBD2	TGTGCCATCAGTGACCCCGGGAGGCTAGCGGGGGCGGACGGGGAGCTGTTTTTT	CAISDPGRLAGADGELFF
TRBJ2-7	TRBV27	13	.	.	TGTGCCAGCAGTTCCTCAGGTCCCCACGAGCAGTACTTC	CASSSSGPHEQYF
TRBJ1-4	TRBV20-1	14	.	.	TGCAGTGCTAGAGATAGGCGAACTAATGAAAAACTGTTTTTT	CSARDRRTNEKLFF
TRBJ1-4	TRBV4-1	17	.	.	TGCGCCAGCAGCCAAACGAAGGGAGGGGCAACTAATGAAAAACTGTTTTTT	CASSQTKGGATNEKLFF
TRBJ1-2	TRBV10-3	13	many	.	TGTGCCATCAGTGAGTCGGCCGGCGATGGCTACACCTTC	CAISESAGDGYTF
TRBJ2-7	TRBV5-1	14	.	.	TGCGCCAGCAGCTTGACAGGGATCAGGTACGAGCAGTACTTC	CASSLTGIRYEQYF
TRBJ1-5	TRBV2	15	many	.	TGTGCCAGCAGTGGCCGGGGGGAGAGCAATCAGCCCCAGCATTTT	CASSGRGESNQPQHF
TRBJ2-1	TRBV7-6	13	.	.	TGTGCCAGCAGCCGCACGGTTGGGGGTGAGCAGTTCTTC	CASSRTVGGEQFF
TRBJ2-1	TRBV7-6	14	.	.	TGTGCCAGCAGGGGCAGTGCGGGGTACAATGAGCAGTTCTTC	CASRGSAGYNEQFF
TRBJ1-2	TRBV12-3/TRBV12-4	14	many	.	TGTGCCAGCAGTTTGCAGGCGGGGGGCGATGGCTACACCTTC	CASSLQAGGDGYTF
TRBJ2-7	TRBV11-2	16	many	TRBD1	TGTGCCAGCAGCTTATGGCGGGACAGGGGCAACTACGAGCAGTACTTC	CASSLWRDRGNYEQYF
TRBJ2-7	TRBV5-1	16	.	.	TGCGCCAGCACCACAATGGAGGGACACGGCTCCTACGAGCAGTACTTC	CASTTMEGHGSYEQYF
TRBJ2-1	TRBV12-3/TRBV12-4	13	many	.	TGTGCCAGCAGTTTAGCGCTAGTTCCTGAGCAGTTCTTC	CASSLALVPEQFF
TRBJ2-1	TRBV4-1	14	few	.	TGCGCCAGCAGCTTCCTTAGGACGGGTAATGAGCAGTTCTTC	CASSFLRTGNEQFF
TRBJ1-2	TRBV10-3	13	many	.	TGTGCCATCAGTGACGAGGGTAGCTATGGCTACACCTTC	CAISDEGSYGYTF